This passage covers 17 T cell receptor beta chains from one sample sequenced in a study of Ad26.COV2.S vaccination and SARS-CoV-2 variants (dated by TCRdb to the early 2020s). The library came from the immunoSEQ multiplex PCR assay. TCRdb took over this immuneACCESS table, retaining in-frame rearrangements with V and J assigned. Such tables are incomplete; in checked studies, under half of the missing clones stem from an unresolved V gene, and the remainder is unexplained. The sample table contains 440,000 or so clones; only one count was recorded for less than 95% of them. The ten top clones hold approximately 4.5% of the sample. Taken with the paper, the label for treatment or condition translates to: roughly 20 received Ad26.COV2.S at low or high dose, single or two shots; about 5 received placebo; per-sample allocation not given. Repertoires of vaccine and placebo recipients were sequenced from samples taken on day 63 after the first injection.

Here the sequenced sample was peripheral blood, taken in a trial of Ad26.COV2.S vaccine versus placebo. These receptors originate from a person between 18 and 65 years old who received the Ad26.COV2.S COVID-19 vaccine or a placebo.

This rearrangement joins TRBV5-1 to TRBJ2-7; D could derive from TRBD1 or TRBD2 (5 bases each). This CDR3 contains 15 residues. Trimming pared 2 bases from V and 4 bases from J, leaving 16 bases between. From germline, CDR1 is SGHRS and CDR2 YFSETQ. CDR3 protein: CASSFDGGLTYEQYF. CDR3 in DNA: TGCGCCAGCAGCTTTGATGGGGGTCTTACGTACGAGCAGTACTTC. The full variable domain, with the rest looked up from reference TRBV5-1 and TRBJ2-7, is KAGVTQTPRYLIKTRGQQVTLSCSPISGHRSVSWYQQTPGQGLQFLFEYFSETQRNKGNFPGRFSGRQFSNSRSEMNVSTLELGDSALYLCASSFDGGLTYEQYFGPGTRLTVT.

The V call is TRBV11-3, the J call TRBJ2-7; TRBD1 matches 7 bases. This CDR3 is built from 17 residues. V lost 5 bases to trimming and J lost 1 base; unmatched junction nucleotides: 14. CDR1 is SGHNT and CDR2 is YENEEA in the germline V gene. CDR3 in DNA: TGTGCCAGCAGCCCCTCCCCGTGGACAGGCCCATCCTACGAGCAGTACTTC. It translates to CASSPSPWTGPSYEQYF.

This clone was detected a few times. The rearrangement links TRBV7-3 to TRBJ2-2, with 8 bases matching TRBD2. Germline-derived CDR1 and CDR2 are SGHTA and FQGTGA. V lost 3 bases and J lost 9; bases outside the gene matches: 6. The CDR3 covers 14 residues. CDR3 in amino acids: CASSFAGGVRELFF. CDR3 sequence (DNA): TGTGCCAGCAGCTTTGCGGGAGGCGTCCGGGAGCTGTTTTTT. The whole variable domain, remainder taken from reference TRBV7-3 and TRBJ2-2, is GAGVSQTPSNKVTEKGKYVELRCDPISGHTALYWYRQSLGQGPEFLIYFQGTGAADDSGLPNDRFFAVRPEGSVSTLKIQRTERGDSAVYLCASSFAGGVRELFFGEGSRLTVL.

The genes are TRBV7-9 and TRBJ2-1; maybe TRBD2 (6 bases). Germline lookup yields CDR1 SEHNR and CDR2 FQNEAQ (reference sequence). The length of the CDR3 is 16 residues. V gave up 4 bases and J gave up 5 bases, with 18 bases separating them. The CDR3 reads CASSSTSFRTNNEQFF. CDR3 bases: TGTGCCAGCAGCTCGACTAGTTTTCGTACTAACAATGAGCAGTTCTTC.

The chain combines TRBV27 with TRBJ2-1; 14 nucleotides line up with TRBD2. J lost 0 bases, V lost 4 bases, and 2 bases had no gene match. The CDR3 consists of 17 residues. Germline V lookup: CDR1 MNHEY, CDR2 SMNVEV (reference sequence). Here the CDR3 reads CASSWTSGRSSYNEQFF. The CDR3 nucleotides are TGTGCCAGCAGTTGGACTAGCGGGAGGAGCTCCTACAATGAGCAGTTCTTC.

The chain joins TRBV4-3 to TRBJ1-2; the D is unclear. V lost 1 base and J lost 0, with 9 bases in between. This CDR3 is built from 15 residues. Germline loops: CDR1 LGHNA, CDR2 YSLEER. CDR3 in DNA: TGCGCCAGCAGCCAAGGGTCAGGAGCTAACTATGGCTACACCTTC. Protein sequence: CASSQGSGANYGYTF.

DNA for the CDR3: TGTGCCACCATAGGGGTAGGCGAGCAGTACTTC. Protein: CATIGVGEQYF. V usage is TRBV27 and J usage is TRBJ2-7, with a possible D match to TRBD1 (5 bases). This CDR3 is 11 amino acids long. CDR1 and CDR2 (germline): MNHEY, SMNVEV (reference sequence). V lost 10 bases and J 6 bases, leaving 13 bases between the germline ends.

The J gene is TRBJ1-5, the V gene TRBV5-1, with 12 bases aligning to TRBD1. CDR3 length equals 15 residues. The junction had 4 bases not matched to a gene; V was cut back by 3 bases and J by 6 bases. Germline V lookup: CDR1 SGHRS, CDR2 YFSETQ. The CDR3 DNA reads as TGCGCCAGCAGCTCGGGGACAGGGGGCACTCAGCCCCAGCATTTT. It is translated as CASSSGTGGTQPQHF. Combining the CDR3 with reference TRBV5-1 and TRBJ1-5 gives the whole variable domain KAGVTQTPRYLIKTRGQQVTLSCSPISGHRSVSWYQQTPGQGLQFLFEYFSETQRNKGNFPGRFSGRQFSNSRSEMNVSTLELGDSALYLCASSSGTGGTQPQHFGDGTRLSIL.

The V call is TRBV28, the J call TRBJ1-3, with TRBD1 identical over 7 bases. V lost 2 bases and J lost 7; bases outside the gene matches: 5. Germline lookup yields CDR1 MDHEN and CDR2 SYDVKM. There are 14 residues in the CDR3. This CDR3 reads CASSLQGGSNTIYF. The CDR3 DNA sequence: TGTGCCAGCAGTTTACAGGGGGGTAGTAACACCATATATTTT.

Regarding this clone: The sample has other DNA sequences that encode this CDR3 too. V and J are TRBV28 and TRBJ1-5; D ambiguous. Trimming removed 5 bases from V and 7 bases from J, with 9 bases in between. The CDR3 is 12 amino acids. Looked up from germline, CDR1 is MDHEN and CDR2 is SYDVKM. This chain's CDR3 is CASSLSGQPQHF. CDR3 nucleotides: TGTGCCAGCAGTCTCTCCGGGCAGCCCCAGCATTTT.

This chain uses TRBV7-8 with TRBJ2-1, with 9 positions matching TRBD1. CDR1 and CDR2 from the germline V gene are SGHVS and FQNEAQ. With 3 bases clipped from V and 6 bases from J, the junction kept 6 bases outside the gene matches. The CDR3 has 15 amino acids. In DNA, the CDR3 is TGTGCCAGCAGCTTGACAGGGGGATTCGTCAATGAGCAGTTCTTC. Protein product: CASSLTGGFVNEQFF.

As to this clone: The sample has other DNA sequences that encode this CDR3 too. Here the CDR3 DNA reads TGTGCCAGCAGTTTATCACCGACAGGTAGCGGCTACGAGCAGTACTTC. Translation gives CASSLSPTGSGYEQYF. This chain links TRBV27 with TRBJ2-7; D is possibly TRBD1 or TRBD2 (6 bases each). The CDR3 spans 16 residues. CDR1 is MNHEY and CDR2 is SMNVEV in the germline V gene (reference sequence). With 0 bases removed from V and 3 bases from J, the gap between germline ends came to 15 bases.

V and J are TRBV6-1 and TRBJ2-7; 13 nucleotides match TRBD2. The length of the CDR3 is 18 residues. Germline V gene lookup returns CDR1 MNHNS and CDR2 SASEGT. With 3 bases clipped from V and 5 bases from J, the junction kept 13 bases outside the gene matches. Here the CDR3 reads CASSETWTSGSQSHEQYF. The DNA for the CDR3 is TGTGCCAGCAGTGAGACTTGGACTAGCGGGAGTCAATCCCACGAGCAGTACTTC.

The V gene is TRBV7-9, the J gene TRBJ1-2, with D perhaps TRBD1 (5 bases). Deletions cut 5 bases from V and 4 bases from J, with 17 bases between. This CDR3 region has 15 residues. CDR1 and CDR2 (germline): SEHNR, FQNEAQ (reference sequence). CDR3: CASSGPREFSYGYTF. CDR3 in DNA: TGTGCCAGCAGCGGGCCCAGGGAATTTAGCTATGGCTACACCTTC.

A note on this clone: At one of its ends the junction is not consistent with the germline gene, which may arise from a read error. The J gene is TRBJ2-7, the V gene TRBV6-6; TRBD1 aligns across 7 bases. The CDR3 totals 12 residues. Looked up from germline, CDR1 is MNHNY and CDR2 is SVGAGI (reference sequence). DNA for the CDR3: TGTGCCAGCTGCGATCGACAGGGCTTGTATGGGTTC. Translating it yields CASCDRQGLYGF.

V and J are TRBV6-5 and TRBJ2-6; 9 bases are a match to TRBD1. CDR3 length: 15 amino acids. V gave up 8 bases and J gave up 3 bases; unmatched junction bases: 5. CDR1 is MNHEY, CDR2 SVGAGI, per germline. The CDR3 reads CASRTGAYGANVLTF. CDR3 nucleotide sequence: TGTGCCAGCCGGACAGGGGCGTATGGGGCCAACGTCCTGACTTTC.

This chain joins TRBV28 and TRBJ2-7; D call uncertain. Germline V gene sequence: CDR1 MDHEN, CDR2 SYDVKM. V was pared by 1 base and J by 2 bases, with 6 bases between. The CDR3 totals 13 residues. The DNA of the CDR3 is TGTGCCAGCAGTTTATCCCCGACCTACGAGCAGTACTTC. It translates to CASSLSPTYEQYF. Looking up the rest from reference TRBV28 and TRBJ2-7 gives the full variable domain: DVKVTQSSRYLVKRTGEKVFLECVQDMDHENMFWYRQDPGLGLRLIYFSYDVKMKEKGDIPEGYSVSREKKERFSLILESASTNQTSMYLCASSLSPTYEQYFGPGTRLTVT.